This T cell receptor (beta chain) was sequenced for a study of cytomegalovirus exposure and HLA in healthy donors. CDR1 LGHNA and CDR2 YNFKEQ come from the germline V gene. The CDR3 sequence is 15 residues long. After removal of 6 bases from V and 0 bases from J, the junction contained 6 bases not matched to a gene. In the PCR, 60 Vbeta and 13 Jbeta primers were used. Method: immunoSEQ multiplex PCR; TCRdb's copy keeps in-frame clones and lacks some. The table has 120,000 to 150,000 clones, more than 60% seen once. With regard to this clone: What it recognizes is unknown.

Regarding the study as a whole: In a later analysis, the majority of CMV-associated beta chains seemingly showed HLA restriction. Reportedly, diagnosis of cytomegalovirus status by the classifier showed high specificity and sensitivity. V- and J-gene trimming in TCR beta was tied to a missense DCLRE1C variant by an analysis performed later.

This clonotype originated in a man aged 35 to 55 in good health and CMV-seronegative. The V call is TRBV4-2, the J call TRBJ2-5; 8 positions match TRBD2. The sample consisted of PBMCs. The DNA of the CDR3 is TGTGCCAGCAGTGTCATGCGGGGGGACCAAGAGACCCAGTACTTC. It is translated as CASSVMRGDQETQYF.